This T cell receptor (beta chain) is drawn from a study of T cell repertoires in cytomegalovirus infection. Overall study context: Public signatures in TCR beta pointed to CMV infection and matching HLA type.

Trimming shortened V by 5 bases and J by 3 bases, and 11 bases separated the two germline ends. CDR3 length equals 14 residues. Study outcomes and limitations: Public TCR beta family frequency separated CMV-and-HLA carriers, including in an independent cohort.

This clonotype was seen more than once but under ten times. Its antigen is unknown. MiXCR, applied by TCRdb to the reads, yields one record per CDR3 protein. This table has about 310,000 distinct CDR3 sequences, roughly 17% appearing once. The receptor was isolated from a human donor in good health (CMV status not recorded). Some clones in this sample may be carry-over from other donors' samples. The chain carries TRBV12-3 or TRBV12-4 and TRBJ1-5; TRBD1 might be the D (5 bases). The material sequenced was PBMCs. This chain's CDR3 is CASSPGRLNQPQHF. For the CDR3, the DNA is TGTGCCAGCAGTCCGGGACGGCTCAATCAGCCCCAGCATTTT.